The entry that follows covers one TCR beta chain sequence. The antigen is not known. The data belong to a study of cytomegalovirus exposure and HLA in healthy donors. This PCR relied on a set of 60 Vbeta primers and 13 Jbeta primers. Sequencing used immunoSEQ multiplex PCR; TCRdb keeps in-frame clones, though not all of them. The table lists about 160,000 clones, approximately 80% of them singletons. Looked up from germline, CDR1 is MNHNY and CDR2 is SVGAGI (reference sequence). Trimming stripped 3 bases from V and 1 base from J, with 6 bases between. The CDR3 loop spans 13 amino acids. Study-wide points: A previous analysis found most TCR beta V segments productive roughly 87% or roughly 30% of the time. Fewer N-insertions than the roughly 670-donor mean were reportedly shown by an Asian-associated ancestry cluster in a later analysis.

The receptor was isolated from a male donor in good health and CMV-seropositive. The sample taken for sequencing was PBMCs. This sequence joins TRBV6-6 and TRBJ1-1, with D hard to call. CDR3 DNA sequence: TGTGCCAGCAGTTATATCGGGAACACTGAAGCTTTCTTT. Translating it yields CASSYIGNTEAFF.